These T cell receptor beta chains were read from a single sample in a study of cytomegalovirus exposure and HLA in healthy donors. TCRdb's copy holds only in-frame clones and misses some; the assay was immunoSEQ multiplex PCR. The table includes tens of thousands of clones, just over 65% detected once. Sequencing was performed on PBMCs. The receptors stem from a woman in her twenties or thirties in good health and CMV-seronegative. Both conserved end residues are part of each CDR3. A D gene is named only where the DNA matches it firmly. Rows give clone size only sometimes, using once, few, many, or a class for an expanded clone.

clone_size j_call d_call v_call cdr3_aa cdr3_nt
- TRBJ1-2 - TRBV5-1 CASSLTESPIYGYTF TGCGCCAGCAGCTTGACAGAATCCCCCATCTATGGCTACACCTTC
- TRBJ2-2 TRBD2 TRBV5-8 CASSLLAGTGELFF TGTGCCAGCAGCTTACTAGCGGGAACCGGGGAGCTGTTTTTT
- TRBJ2-1 - TRBV7-2 CASSLYYGNEQFF TGTGCCAGCAGCTTGTACTATGGCAATGAGCAGTTCTTC
- TRBJ2-1 TRBD2 TRBV18 CASSPGGTYNEQFF TGTGCCAGCTCACCGGGGGGGACCTACAATGAGCAGTTCTTC
- TRBJ2-5 - TRBV10-1 CASSNRVEETQYF TGCGCCAGCAGTAACAGGGTTGAAGAGACCCAGTACTTC
- TRBJ1-1 - TRBV28 CASSLGLEAFF TGTGCCAGCAGTTTGGGACTTGAAGCTTTCTTT
- TRBJ2-5 TRBD2 TRBV9 CASSVRGGETQYF TGTGCCAGCAGCGTACGGGGGGGAGAGACCCAGTACTTC
- TRBJ2-1 - TRBV9 CASSTHLYNEQFF TGTGCCAGCAGCACACACCTCTACAATGAGCAGTTCTTC
- TRBJ2-1 - TRBV5-1 CASSRDLNGEQFF TGCGCCAGCAGCCGGGACTTAAACGGTGAGCAGTTCTTC
few TRBJ1-1 - TRBV30 CALKPDSYMNTEAFF TGTGCCTTGAAGCCGGACAGCTACATGAACACTGAAGCTTTCTTT
- TRBJ1-1 TRBD1 TRBV5-1 CASSTDRGRNTEAFF TGCGCCAGCAGTACAGACAGGGGGCGGAACACTGAAGCTTTCTTT
- TRBJ2-7 TRBD2 TRBV15 CATSRDRGGTSEQYF TGTGCCACCAGCAGAGATCGGGGGGGGACCAGCGAGCAGTACTTC
- TRBJ2-7 TRBD1 TRBV10-1 CASSGGTGGPYEQYF TGCGCCAGCAGTGGGGGGACAGGGGGACCCTACGAGCAGTACTTC
- TRBJ1-2 - TRBV4-1 CASSQAQGLVGYTF TGCGCCAGCAGCCAAGCCCAGGGGTTGGTTGGCTACACCTTC
- TRBJ2-3 TRBD2 TRBV4-1 CASSQGTSRGGKLNTQYF TGCGCCAGCAGCCAAGGCACCTCGCGGGGGGGGAAGTTAAATACGCAGTATTTT
- TRBJ2-6 TRBD1 TRBV4-3 CASSQATGVTLSGANVLTF TGCGCCAGCAGCCAAGCGACAGGGGTCACATTATCGGGGGCCAACGTCCTGACTTTC
- TRBJ2-7 TRBD1 TRBV11-2 CASSRPGQGYNEQYF TGTGCCAGCAGCCGACCGGGACAGGGGTATAACGAGCAGTACTTC
- TRBJ2-7 TRBD1 TRBV2 CAGRTGDEQYF TGTGCCGGACGGACAGGGGACGAGCAGTACTTC
once TRBJ1-1 TRBD1 TRBV5-1 CASSLSAGTVNTEAFF TGCGCCAGCAGCTTGTCAGCCGGGACAGTGAACACTGAAGCTTTCTTT
few TRBJ2-7 TRBD1 TRBV5-6 CASSWTGPSYEQYF TGTGCCAGCAGCTGGACAGGGCCCTCCTACGAGCAGTACTTC
- TRBJ1-2 TRBD1 TRBV29-1 CSVEQYEGASGYSF TGCAGCGTTGAGCAGTATGAGGGGGCGAGTGGCTACTCCTTC
- TRBJ2-5 TRBD2 TRBV7-2 CASSVAGGYQETQYF TGTGCCAGCAGCGTAGCGGGGGGGTACCAAGAGACCCAGTACTTC
- TRBJ2-3 TRBD1 TRBV29-1 CSVEGTGMPDTQYF TGCAGCGTTGAAGGGACAGGGATGCCAGATACGCAGTATTTT
few TRBJ1-2 - TRBV4-3 CASSQERDYGYTF TGCGCCAGCAGCCAAGAAAGAGACTATGGCTACACCTTC
- TRBJ1-2 - TRBV6-1 CASSEVGRGPNYGYTF TGTGCCAGCAGTGAAGTTGGCCGGGGTCCCAACTATGGCTACACCTTC
- TRBJ1-5 - TRBV30 CAWRRREGYQPQHF TGTGCCTGGAGACGGAGGGAGGGCTATCAGCCCCAGCATTTT
- TRBJ1-1 TRBD1 TRBV7-2 CASSSLRQGPTEAFF TGTGCCAGCAGTTCGTTAAGACAGGGCCCCACTGAAGCTTTCTTT
- TRBJ2-6 TRBD1 TRBV7-9 CASSPDRAGANVLTF TGTGCCAGCAGCCCTGACAGGGCTGGGGCCAACGTCCTGACTTTC
- TRBJ2-3 TRBD2 TRBV7-3 CASSPSGGYTQYF TGTGCCAGCAGCCCCTCGGGAGGCTATACGCAGTATTTT
few TRBJ1-2 TRBD1 TRBV6-4 CASSDLGTGGTGYTF TGTGCCAGCAGTGACTTAGGGACAGGGGGCACTGGCTACACCTTC
few TRBJ2-3 - TRBV6-1 CASSDPFFVQGTDTQYF TGTGCCAGCAGTGACCCCTTTTTCGTGCAGGGCACAGATACGCAGTATTTT
- TRBJ1-1 - TRBV7-8 CASRRSGTGDTEAFF TGTGCCAGCAGGCGTTCCGGGACGGGGGACACTGAAGCTTTCTTT
- TRBJ2-5 - TRBV25-1 CASSGPQRRKYF TGTGCCAGCTCCGGACCCCAACGGAGGAAGTACTTC
- TRBJ2-7 TRBD1 TRBV7-7 CASSFPGQDEQYF TGTGCTAGCAGCTTCCCGGGACAGGACGAGCAGTACTTC
once TRBJ1-2 TRBD1 TRBV5-5 CASSLATGGGYGYTF TGTGCCAGCAGCTTGGCCACAGGGGGCGGCTATGGCTACACCTTC
few TRBJ2-7 TRBD1 TRBV7-3 CASSLGGQAYEQYF TGTGCCAGCAGCTTAGGTGGACAGGCCTACGAGCAGTACTTC
- TRBJ1-1 - TRBV6-4 CAQPGSQNTEAFF TGTGCCCAACCCGGTAGTCAGAACACTGAAGCTTTCTTT
once TRBJ1-2 TRBD1 TRBV7-9 CASSLAWTGGYTF TGTGCCAGCAGCCTCGCTTGGACAGGGGGCTACACCTTC
- TRBJ1-1 - TRBV7-9 CASSLAEGSNEAFF TGTGCCAGCAGCCTCGCGGAGGGGAGCAATGAAGCTTTCTTT
few TRBJ1-2 TRBD1 TRBV30 CAWSTGGLHGYTF TGTGCCTGGAGTACAGGGGGCTTGCATGGCTACACCTTC
- TRBJ1-1 - TRBV30 CAWSAQAGTEAFF TGTGCCTGGAGTGCCCAGGCGGGCACTGAAGCTTTCTTT
few TRBJ1-1 TRBD1 TRBV6-1 CASSERTGARTEAFF TGTGCCAGCAGTGAAAGGACAGGGGCAAGGACTGAAGCTTTCTTT
few TRBJ1-6 - TRBV11-1 CASSPDINDRPLHF TGTGCCAGCAGCCCGGATATCAACGACAGGCCCCTCCACTTT
- TRBJ2-1 TRBD1 TRBV27 CASTLTGDVYEQFF TGTGCCAGCACGCTGACAGGGGATGTGTATGAGCAGTTCTTC
few TRBJ1-1 TRBD1 TRBV2 CASHGQGLNTEAFF TGTGCCAGCCACGGACAGGGACTGAACACTGAAGCTTTCTTT
- TRBJ2-7 TRBD2 TRBV7-9 CASSPGLAGGKHEQYF TGTGCCAGCAGCCCCGGACTAGCGGGGGGGAAACATGAGCAGTACTTC